These 14 T cell receptor beta chains were sequenced from one sample in a study of regulatory T cells in long-lasting Graves disease. Building the TCR beta libraries relied on iRepertoire HTBI primers, and CDR3 regions underwent Arm-PCR. Each CDR3 protein is one row after TCRdb ran MiXCR on the multiplex PCR reads. The sample has 300,000 to 400,000 distinct CDR3 sequences; 16% are singletons. Stated time point: newly diagnosed GD, antithyroid drugs for less than 3 months. PBMC-derived RNA was used for the TCR library. The data were also submitted as part of a second study, on T cells in Graves' hyperthyroidism and ophthalmopathy.

This specimen was peripheral blood mononuclear cells (PBMCs), taken at new diagnosis, from a patient treated with antithyroid drugs. The source of these receptors is a middle-aged man with Graves disease.

In this sample, this clonotype turned up many times. V is TRBV12-3 or TRBV12-4 and J is TRBJ2-2, with D perhaps TRBD1 or TRBD2 (5 bases each). CDR3 length equals 16 residues. V lost 7 bases to trimming and J lost 6 bases, with 21 bases between them. DNA for the CDR3: TGTGCCAGCACCACCCGGGGACGGCGTTTGCCCGGGGAGCTGTTTTTT. Encoded protein: CASTTRGRRLPGELFF.

Regarding this clonotype: A much larger clone differs from this one at a single base, so this may be a read error. The V gene is TRBV15, the J gene TRBJ1-2; TRBD1 aligns across 9 bases. V lost 8 bases and J lost 3; bases outside the gene matches: 7. The V gene's germline CDR1 is LNHNV and CDR2 YYDKDF (reference sequence). CDR3 length: 14 residues. The CDR3 region is CATSTGGQDYGYTF. CDR3 in DNA: TGTGCCACCTCGACAGGGGGACAGGACTATGGCTACACCTTC.

This clonotype was seen ten or more times. The chain couples TRBV27 to TRBJ2-2; possibly TRBD1 for D (5 bases). Trimming stripped 4 bases from V and 7 bases from J, with 10 bases between. Germline CDR1 reads MNHEY; CDR2 reads SMNVEV (reference sequence). The CDR3 is 13 amino acids. The CDR3 region is CASSYDRIGELFF. The CDR3, as DNA: TGTGCCAGCAGTTACGACAGAATCGGGGAGCTGTTTTTT.

The CDR3 coding sequence is TGTGCCAGCCACTACAGGGGGGGCACAGATACGCAGTATTTT. The encoded protein is CASHYRGGTDTQYF. This chain joins TRBV2 and TRBJ2-3; 8 bases fit TRBD1. V dropped 8 bases and J dropped 1; count of bases not matched to a gene: 5. Germline V gene sequence: CDR1 SNHLY, CDR2 FYNNEI. CDR3 length equals 14 residues.

The chain couples TRBV6-2 or TRBV6-3 to TRBJ2-7; 9 bases align to TRBD1. CDR3 length: 18 residues. Trimming removed 6 bases from V and 4 bases from J; junction bases left unmatched: 19. Germline loops: CDR1 MNHEY, CDR2 SVGEGT. CDR3 DNA: TGTGCCAGCAGGACCCCCTTACGGGGACAGGGAAGTAGGTACGAGCAGTACTTC. Protein: CASRTPLRGQGSRYEQYF.

This clonotype came up many times. This chain links TRBV27 with TRBJ1-6; 7 bases agree with TRBD1. J gave up 4 bases and V 5 bases, and 8 bases lay outside the gene matches. Germline V gene sequence: CDR1 MNHEY, CDR2 SMNVEV (reference sequence). The CDR3 consists of 16 residues. CDR3 residues: CASSPAAGGYNSPLHF. The CDR3 DNA reads TGTGCCAGCAGTCCCGCGGCAGGGGGTTATAATTCACCCCTCCACTTT.

This clonotype appeared many times. This chain uses TRBV20-1 with TRBJ2-3, with a possible D match to TRBD2 (6 bases). The CDR3 length is 11 residues. Germline loops: CDR1 DFQATT, CDR2 SNEGSKA (reference sequence). Trimming shortened V by 7 bases and J by 4 bases, and 9 bases separated the two germline ends. The CDR3 sequence: CSGLVADTQYF. The CDR3 coding sequence is TGCAGTGGACTAGTGGCAGATACGCAGTATTTT.

This clonotype has a handful of counts. The gene calls are TRBV15 and TRBJ1-4; 9 nucleotides agree with TRBD1. V dropped 6 bases and J dropped 10; count of bases not matched to a gene: 9. The CDR3 contains 14 residues. Germline CDR1 reads LNHNV; CDR2 reads YYDKDF (reference sequence). The DNA for the CDR3 is TGTGCCACCAGACCGGGACAGGGTAGGGGAAAACTGTTTTTT. Translation: CATRPGQGRGKLFF. The variable domain in full, completed from reference TRBV15 and TRBJ1-4, reads DAMVIQNPRYQVTQFGKPVTLSCSQTLNHNVMYWYQQKSSQAPKLLFHYYDKDFNNEADTPDNFQSRRPNTSFCFLDIRSPGLGDTAMYLCATRPGQGRGKLFFGSGTQLSVL.

This CDR3 reads CASSLGGDLGEQYF. The CDR3 DNA reads as TGTGCCAGCAGCTTGGGGGGAGACTTAGGGGAGCAGTACTTC. The rearrangement links TRBV7-9 to TRBJ2-7; TRBD2 is a possible D gene (6 bases). This CDR3 region has 14 residues. Trimming removed 3 bases from V and 7 bases from J, with 16 bases in between. Germline CDR1 reads SEHNR; CDR2 reads FQNEAQ (reference sequence).

The chain carries TRBV28 and TRBJ2-3; maybe TRBD1 (5 bases). The CDR3 length is 18 residues. CDR1 is MDHEN and CDR2 is SYDVKM in the germline V gene. With 2 bases removed from V and 4 bases from J, the gap between germline ends came to 22 bases. The CDR3 spells CASSLPSRSQGQADTQYF. For the CDR3, the DNA is TGTGCCAGCAGTTTACCTTCCCGATCTCAGGGTCAGGCAGATACGCAGTATTTT.

As concerns this clonotype: A much larger clonotype is one base distant, so this may be a read error. This sequence joins TRBV6-1 and TRBJ2-7, with no clear D. Germline V gives CDR1 MNHNS, CDR2 SASEGT. This CDR3 spans 17 amino acids. CDR3 coding DNA: TGTGCCAGCAGTGAAAGACCAGCGACCGTCGACTCCTACGGGCAGTACTTC. This sequence encodes CASSERPATVDSYGQYF.

This clonotype was detected ten times or more. The chain employs TRBV3-1 and TRBJ2-7, with 7 positions matching TRBD2. This CDR3 has 11 amino acids. J lost 11 bases, V lost 3 bases, and 4 bases had no gene match. The germline CDR1 and CDR2 sequences are LGHDT and YNNKEL (reference sequence). The CDR3 DNA reads TGTGCCAGCAGCCAGGGGCTAGCGGAGTACTTC. Its translation: CASSQGLAEYF.

In its sample, this clonotype was seen many times. This chain links TRBV28 with TRBJ1-5; a possible D gene is TRBD1 (6 bases). Germline V gives CDR1 MDHEN, CDR2 SYDVKM. The CDR3 has 15 residues. Trimming removed 2 bases from V and 1 base from J, with 9 bases in between. For the CDR3, the DNA is TGTGCCAGCAGTTTAGGCAGGGGCAGCAATCAGCCCCAGCATTTT. Protein sequence: CASSLGRGSNQPQHF.

The chain links TRBV9 to TRBJ2-2; 9 bases align to TRBD1. Germline trimming cut 3 bases from V and 1 base from J; bases unmatched to any gene: 1. The CDR3 runs to 15 residues. Germline V gene data show CDR1 as SGDLS and CDR2 as YYNGEE. As DNA, the CDR3 is TGTGCCAGCAGCGCGGGACAGGGGAACACCGGGGAGCTGTTTTTT. Translating it yields CASSAGQGNTGELFF.